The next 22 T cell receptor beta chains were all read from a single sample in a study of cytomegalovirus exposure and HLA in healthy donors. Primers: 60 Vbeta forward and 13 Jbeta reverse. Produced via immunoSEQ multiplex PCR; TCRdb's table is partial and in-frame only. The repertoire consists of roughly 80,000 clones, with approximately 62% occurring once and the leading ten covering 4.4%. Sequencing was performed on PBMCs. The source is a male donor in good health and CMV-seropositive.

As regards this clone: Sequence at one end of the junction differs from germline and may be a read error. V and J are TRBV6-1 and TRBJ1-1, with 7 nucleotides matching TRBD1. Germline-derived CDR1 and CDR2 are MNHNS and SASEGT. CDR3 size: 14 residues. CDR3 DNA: TGTGCCAGCAAACCGGGACAGCTGAACACTGAAGCTTCCTTT. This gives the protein CASKPGQLNTEASF.

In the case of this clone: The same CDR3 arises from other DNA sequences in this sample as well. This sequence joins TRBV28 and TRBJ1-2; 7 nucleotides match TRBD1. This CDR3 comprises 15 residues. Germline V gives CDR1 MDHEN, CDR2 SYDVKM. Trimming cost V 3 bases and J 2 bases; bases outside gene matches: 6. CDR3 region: CASSFPTGANYGYTF. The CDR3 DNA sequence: TGTGCCAGCAGTTTCCCAACAGGGGCAAACTATGGCTACACCTTC.

The DNA for the CDR3 is TGCAGCGTCCAGGGGGGAGTATTCACTGAAGCTTTCTTT. This sequence encodes CSVQGGVFTEAFF. The chain combines TRBV29-1 with TRBJ1-1; 7 bases fit TRBD1. The CDR3 is 13 amino acids. J gave up 4 bases and V 6 bases, and 8 bases lay outside the gene matches. Germline CDR1 reads SQVTM; CDR2 reads ANQGSEA.

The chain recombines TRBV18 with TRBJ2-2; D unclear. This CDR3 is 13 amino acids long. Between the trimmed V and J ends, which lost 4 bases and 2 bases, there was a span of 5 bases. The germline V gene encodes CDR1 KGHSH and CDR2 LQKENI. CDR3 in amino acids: CASSLQNTGELFF. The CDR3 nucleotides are TGTGCCAGCTCACTTCAAAACACCGGGGAGCTGTTTTTT.

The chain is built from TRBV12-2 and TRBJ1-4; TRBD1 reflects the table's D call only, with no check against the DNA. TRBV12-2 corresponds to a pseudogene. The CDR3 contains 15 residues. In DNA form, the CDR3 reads TGTGCAAGTCGACGTAAACACAGGGGGGGCGAAAAACTGTTTTTT. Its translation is CASRRKHRGGEKLFF.

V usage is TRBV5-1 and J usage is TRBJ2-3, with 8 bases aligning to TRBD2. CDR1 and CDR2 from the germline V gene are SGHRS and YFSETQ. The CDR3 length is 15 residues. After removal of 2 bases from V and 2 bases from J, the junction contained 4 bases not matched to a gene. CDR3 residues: CASSLAGAPTDTQYF. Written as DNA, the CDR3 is TGCGCCAGCAGCTTAGCGGGGGCCCCCACAGATACGCAGTATTTT.

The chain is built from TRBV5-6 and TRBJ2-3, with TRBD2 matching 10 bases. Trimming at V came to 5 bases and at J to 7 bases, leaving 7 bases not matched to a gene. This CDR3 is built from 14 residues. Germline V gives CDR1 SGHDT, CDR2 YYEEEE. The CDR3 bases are TGTGCCAGCAGGGCTGGGACTAGCGAAAATACGCAGTATTTT. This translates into CASRAGTSENTQYF.

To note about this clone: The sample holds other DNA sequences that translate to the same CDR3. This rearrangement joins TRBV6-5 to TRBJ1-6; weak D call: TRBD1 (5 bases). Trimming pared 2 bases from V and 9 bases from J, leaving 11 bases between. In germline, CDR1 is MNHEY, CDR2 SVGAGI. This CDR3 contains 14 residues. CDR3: CASSYRGAGSPLHF. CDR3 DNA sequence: TGTGCCAGCAGTTACAGGGGAGCGGGTTCACCCCTCCACTTT.

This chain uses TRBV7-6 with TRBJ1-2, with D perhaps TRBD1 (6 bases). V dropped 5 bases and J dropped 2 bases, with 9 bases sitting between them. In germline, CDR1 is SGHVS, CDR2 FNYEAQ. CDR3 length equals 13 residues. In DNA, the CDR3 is TGTGCCAGCAGCCCCCAGGGGAACTATGGCTACACCTTC. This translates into CASSPQGNYGYTF.

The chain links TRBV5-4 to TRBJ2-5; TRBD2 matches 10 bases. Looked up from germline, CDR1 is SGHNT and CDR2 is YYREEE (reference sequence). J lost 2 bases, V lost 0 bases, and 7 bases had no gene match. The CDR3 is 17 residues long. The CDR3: CASSLAGAAGGQETQYF. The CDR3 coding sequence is TGTGCCAGCAGCTTGGCCGGGGCAGCGGGGGGGCAAGAGACCCAGTACTTC.

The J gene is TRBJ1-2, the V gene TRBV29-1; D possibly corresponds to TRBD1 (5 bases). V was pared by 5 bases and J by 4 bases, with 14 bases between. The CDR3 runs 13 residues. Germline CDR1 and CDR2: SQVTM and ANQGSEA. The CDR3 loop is CSVRGKEPYGYTF. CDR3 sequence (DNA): TGCAGCGTTCGGGGGAAGGAGCCCTATGGCTACACCTTC. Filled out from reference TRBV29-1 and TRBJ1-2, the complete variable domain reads SAVISQKPSRDICQRGTSLTIQCQVDSQVTMMFWYRQQPGQSLTLIATANQGSEATYESGFVIDKFPISRPNLTFSTLTVSNMSPEDSSIYLCSVRGKEPYGYTFGSGTRLTVV.

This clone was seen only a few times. The CDR3 DNA follows: TGTGCCAGTAGTTTGACAAGGAACACTGAAGCTTTCTTT. Translated, it gives CASSLTRNTEAFF. This chain links TRBV19 with TRBJ1-1; D unresolved. This CDR3 is built from 13 residues. V shed 5 bases and J shed 1 base, with 8 bases lying between them. Per germline, CDR1 LNHDA and CDR2 SQIVND (reference sequence).

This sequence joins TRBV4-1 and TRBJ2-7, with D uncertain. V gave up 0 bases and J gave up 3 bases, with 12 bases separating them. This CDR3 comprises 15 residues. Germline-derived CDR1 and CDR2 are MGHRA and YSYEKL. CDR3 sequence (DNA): TGCGCCAGCAGCCAAGATGAACGACTTAACTACGAGCAGTACTTC. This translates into CASSQDERLNYEQYF.

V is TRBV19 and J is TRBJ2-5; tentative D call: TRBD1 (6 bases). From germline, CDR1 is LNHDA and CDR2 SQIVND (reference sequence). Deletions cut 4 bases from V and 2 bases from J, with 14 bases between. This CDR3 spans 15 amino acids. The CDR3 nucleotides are TGTGCCAGTAGTACTTCCGGGACACTTCAAGAGACCCAGTACTTC. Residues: CASSTSGTLQETQYF.

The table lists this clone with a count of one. CDR3 region: CASSGEGGKGGRYNEQFF. CDR3 in DNA: TGTGCCAGCAGCGGGGAAGGGGGGAAAGGCGGGAGGTACAATGAGCAGTTCTTC. The J gene is TRBJ2-1, the V gene TRBV9; 8 bases are a match to TRBD2. V trimming: 3 bases; J trimming: 4 bases; junction bases outside the gene matches: 15. The CDR3 spans 18 residues. In germline, CDR1 is SGDLS, CDR2 YYNGEE.

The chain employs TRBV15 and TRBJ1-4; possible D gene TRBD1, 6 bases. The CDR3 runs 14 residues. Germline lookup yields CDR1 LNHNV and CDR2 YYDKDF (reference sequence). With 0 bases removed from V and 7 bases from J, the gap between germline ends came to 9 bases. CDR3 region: CATSRETGLEKLFF. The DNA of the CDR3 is TGTGCCACCAGCAGAGAAACAGGGCTTGAAAAACTGTTTTTT.

This CDR3 is CASSILLSTDTQYF. The CDR3 DNA reads as TGTGCCAGTAGTATTCTCCTGAGCACAGATACGCAGTATTTT. The chain uses TRBV19 and TRBJ2-3; D is unclear. Germline CDR1 LNHDA, CDR2 SQIVND (reference sequence). The length of the CDR3 is 14 residues. Trimming took off 3 bases at V and 0 bases at J, with 7 bases between the two ends.

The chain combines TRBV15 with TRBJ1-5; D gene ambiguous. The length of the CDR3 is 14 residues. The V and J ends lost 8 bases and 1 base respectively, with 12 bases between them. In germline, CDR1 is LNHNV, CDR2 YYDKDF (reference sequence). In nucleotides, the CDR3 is TGTGCCACCGCGTGGCGGTCAAGCAATCAGCCCCAGCATTTT. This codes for CATAWRSSNQPQHF.

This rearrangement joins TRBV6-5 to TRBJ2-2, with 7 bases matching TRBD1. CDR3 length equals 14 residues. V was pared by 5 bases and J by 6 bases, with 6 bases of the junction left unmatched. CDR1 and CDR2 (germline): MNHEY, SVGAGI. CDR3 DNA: TGTGCCAGCAGTCCTCCCGACAGGGCCGGGGAGCTGTTTTTT. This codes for CASSPPDRAGELFF.

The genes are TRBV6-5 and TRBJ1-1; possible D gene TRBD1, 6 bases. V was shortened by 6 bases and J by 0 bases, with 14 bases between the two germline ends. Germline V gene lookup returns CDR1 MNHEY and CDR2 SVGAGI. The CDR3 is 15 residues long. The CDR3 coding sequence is TGTGCCAGCAGCCCCAGGGGCCCCGTGAACACTGAAGCTTTCTTT. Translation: CASSPRGPVNTEAFF.

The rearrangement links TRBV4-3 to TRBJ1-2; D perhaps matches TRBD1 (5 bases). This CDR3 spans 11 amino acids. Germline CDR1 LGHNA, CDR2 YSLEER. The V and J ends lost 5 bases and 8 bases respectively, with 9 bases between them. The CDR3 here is CASSGGGGYTF. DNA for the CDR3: TGCGCCAGCAGCGGGGGAGGGGGCTACACCTTC.

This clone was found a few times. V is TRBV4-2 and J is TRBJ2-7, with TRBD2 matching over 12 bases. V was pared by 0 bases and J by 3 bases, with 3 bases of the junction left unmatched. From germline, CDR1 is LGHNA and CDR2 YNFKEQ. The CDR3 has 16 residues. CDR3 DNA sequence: TGTGCCAGCAGCCAAGATGAGACTAGCGGGAGCTACGAGCAGTACTTC. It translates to CASSQDETSGSYEQYF.